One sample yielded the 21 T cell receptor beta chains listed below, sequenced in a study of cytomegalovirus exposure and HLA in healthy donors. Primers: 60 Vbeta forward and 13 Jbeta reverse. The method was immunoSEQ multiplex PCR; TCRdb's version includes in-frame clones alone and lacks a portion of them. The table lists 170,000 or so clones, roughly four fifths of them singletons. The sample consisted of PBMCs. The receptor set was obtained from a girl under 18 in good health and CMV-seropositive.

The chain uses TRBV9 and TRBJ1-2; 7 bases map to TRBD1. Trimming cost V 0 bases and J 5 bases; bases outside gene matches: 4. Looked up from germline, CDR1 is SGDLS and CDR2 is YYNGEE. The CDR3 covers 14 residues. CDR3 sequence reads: CASSVGQGPYGYTF. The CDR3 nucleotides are TGTGCCAGCAGCGTAGGACAGGGCCCTTATGGCTACACCTTC.

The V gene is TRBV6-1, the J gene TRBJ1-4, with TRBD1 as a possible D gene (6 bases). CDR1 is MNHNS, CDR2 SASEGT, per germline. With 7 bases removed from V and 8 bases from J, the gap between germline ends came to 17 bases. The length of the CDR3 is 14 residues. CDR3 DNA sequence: TGTGCCAGCAACACAAAAGGGGGTGTAGAAAAACTGTTTTTT. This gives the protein CASNTKGGVEKLFF.

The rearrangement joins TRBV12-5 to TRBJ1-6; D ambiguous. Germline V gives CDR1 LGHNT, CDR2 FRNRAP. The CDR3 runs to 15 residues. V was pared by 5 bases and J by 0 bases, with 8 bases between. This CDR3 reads CASGTDSSYNSPLHF. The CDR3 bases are TGTGCTAGTGGTACAGATAGCTCCTATAATTCACCCCTCCACTTT.

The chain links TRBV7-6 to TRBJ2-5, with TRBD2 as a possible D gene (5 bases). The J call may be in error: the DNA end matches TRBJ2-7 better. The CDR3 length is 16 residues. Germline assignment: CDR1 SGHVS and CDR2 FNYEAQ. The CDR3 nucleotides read TGTGCCAGCAGCTTAGTTGCGGGCCGTAGTGACTACGAGCAGTACTTC. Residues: CASSLVAGRSDYEQYF.

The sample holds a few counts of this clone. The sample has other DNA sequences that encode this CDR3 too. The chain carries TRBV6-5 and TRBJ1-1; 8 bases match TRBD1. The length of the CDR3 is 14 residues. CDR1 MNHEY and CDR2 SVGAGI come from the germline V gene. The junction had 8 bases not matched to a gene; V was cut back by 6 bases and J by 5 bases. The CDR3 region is CASSRGQGGTEAFF. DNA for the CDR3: TGTGCCAGCAGCCGCGGACAGGGAGGAACTGAAGCTTTCTTT.

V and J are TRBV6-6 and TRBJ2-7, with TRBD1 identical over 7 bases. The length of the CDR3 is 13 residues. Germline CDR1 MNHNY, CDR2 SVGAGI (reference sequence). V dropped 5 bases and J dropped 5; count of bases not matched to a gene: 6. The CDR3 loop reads CASSLQGFNEQYF. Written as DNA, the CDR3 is TGTGCCAGCAGTCTACAGGGGTTCAACGAGCAGTACTTC.

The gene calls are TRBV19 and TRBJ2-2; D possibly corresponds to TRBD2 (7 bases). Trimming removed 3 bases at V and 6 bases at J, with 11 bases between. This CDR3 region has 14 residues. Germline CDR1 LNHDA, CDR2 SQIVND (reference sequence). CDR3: CASSIREGAGELFF. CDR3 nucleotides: TGTGCCAGTAGTATCAGGGAGGGGGCCGGGGAGCTGTTTTTT.

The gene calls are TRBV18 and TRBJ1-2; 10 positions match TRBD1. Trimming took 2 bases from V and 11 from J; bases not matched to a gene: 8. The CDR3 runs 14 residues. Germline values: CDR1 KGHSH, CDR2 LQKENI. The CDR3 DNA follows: TGTGCCAGCTCACCAAGCCCGACAGGGGGCGGGTACACCTTC. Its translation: CASSPSPTGGGYTF.

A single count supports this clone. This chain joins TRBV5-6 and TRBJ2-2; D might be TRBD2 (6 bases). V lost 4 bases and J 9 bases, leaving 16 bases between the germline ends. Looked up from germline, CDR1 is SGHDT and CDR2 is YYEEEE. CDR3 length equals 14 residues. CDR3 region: CASSATGGGRELFF. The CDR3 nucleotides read TGTGCCAGCAGCGCGACTGGGGGAGGCCGGGAGCTGTTTTTT. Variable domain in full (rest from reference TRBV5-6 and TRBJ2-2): DAGVTQSPTHLIKTRGQQVTLRCSPKSGHDTVSWYQQALGQGPQFIFQYYEEEERQRGNFPDRFSGHQFPNYSSELNVNALLLGDSALYLCASSATGGGRELFFGEGSRLTVL.

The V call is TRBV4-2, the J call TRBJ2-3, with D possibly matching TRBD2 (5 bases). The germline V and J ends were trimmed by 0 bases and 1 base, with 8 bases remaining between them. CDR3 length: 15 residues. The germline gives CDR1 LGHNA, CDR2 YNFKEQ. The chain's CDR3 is CASSQEAGRTDTQYF. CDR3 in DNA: TGTGCCAGCAGCCAAGAGGCGGGTCGCACAGATACGCAGTATTTT.

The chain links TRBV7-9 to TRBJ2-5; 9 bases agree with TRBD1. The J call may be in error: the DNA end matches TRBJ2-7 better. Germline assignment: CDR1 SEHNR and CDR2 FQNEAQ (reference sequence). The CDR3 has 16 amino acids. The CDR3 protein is CASSPRGDRDSYEQYF. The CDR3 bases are TGTGCCAGCAGCCCCCGGGGGGACAGGGATTCCTACGAGCAGTACTTC.

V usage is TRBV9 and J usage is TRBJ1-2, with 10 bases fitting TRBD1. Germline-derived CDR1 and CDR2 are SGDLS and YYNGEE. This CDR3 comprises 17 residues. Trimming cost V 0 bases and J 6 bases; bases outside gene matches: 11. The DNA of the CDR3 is TGTGCCAGCAGCGTAGCCCTAGAGGGACAGGGGATGAATGGCTACACCTTC. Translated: CASSVALEGQGMNGYTF.

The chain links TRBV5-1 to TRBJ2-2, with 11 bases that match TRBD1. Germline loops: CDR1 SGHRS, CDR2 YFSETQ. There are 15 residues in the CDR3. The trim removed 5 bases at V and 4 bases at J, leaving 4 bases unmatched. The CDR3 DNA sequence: TGCGCCAGCAGAGCCGGGACAGGGGGCACCGGGGAGCTGTTTTTT. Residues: CASRAGTGGTGELFF.

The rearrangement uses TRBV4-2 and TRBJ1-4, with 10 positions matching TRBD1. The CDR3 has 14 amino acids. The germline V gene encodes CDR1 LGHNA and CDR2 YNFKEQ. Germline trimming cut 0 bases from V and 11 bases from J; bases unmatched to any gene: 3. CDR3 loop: CASSQETGGGKLFF. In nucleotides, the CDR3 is TGTGCCAGCAGCCAAGAGACAGGGGGCGGGAAACTGTTTTTT.

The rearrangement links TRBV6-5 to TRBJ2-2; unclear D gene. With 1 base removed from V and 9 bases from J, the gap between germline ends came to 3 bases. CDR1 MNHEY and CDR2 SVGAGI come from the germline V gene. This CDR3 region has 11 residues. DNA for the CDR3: TGTGCCAGCAGTTACTTAAGGGAGCTGTTTTTT. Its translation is CASSYLRELFF.

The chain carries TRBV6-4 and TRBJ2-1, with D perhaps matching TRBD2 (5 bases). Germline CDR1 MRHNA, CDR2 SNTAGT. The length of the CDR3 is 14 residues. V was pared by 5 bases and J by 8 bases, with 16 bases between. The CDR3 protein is CASSRTLIGDEQFF. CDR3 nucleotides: TGTGCCAGCAGTCGGACCTTAATCGGGGATGAGCAGTTCTTC.

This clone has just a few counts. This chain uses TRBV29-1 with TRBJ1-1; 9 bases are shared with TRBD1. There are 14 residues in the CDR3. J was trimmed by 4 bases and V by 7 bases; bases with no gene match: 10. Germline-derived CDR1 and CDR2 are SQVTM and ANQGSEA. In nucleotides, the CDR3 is TGCAGCGGTCGCCACCGGGACAGGGCCACTGAAGCTTTCTTT. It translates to CSGRHRDRATEAFF. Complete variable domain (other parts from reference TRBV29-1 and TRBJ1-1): SAVISQKPSRDICQRGTSLTIQCQVDSQVTMMFWYRQQPGQSLTLIATANQGSEATYESGFVIDKFPISRPNLTFSTLTVSNMSPEDSSIYLCSGRHRDRATEAFFGQGTRLTVV.

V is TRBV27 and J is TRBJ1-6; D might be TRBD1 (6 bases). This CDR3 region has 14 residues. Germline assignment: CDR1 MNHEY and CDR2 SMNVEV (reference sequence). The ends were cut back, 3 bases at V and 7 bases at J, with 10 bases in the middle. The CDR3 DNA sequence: TGTGCCAGCAGTTTCACAGGGCCAAATTCACCCCTCCACTTT. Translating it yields CASSFTGPNSPLHF.

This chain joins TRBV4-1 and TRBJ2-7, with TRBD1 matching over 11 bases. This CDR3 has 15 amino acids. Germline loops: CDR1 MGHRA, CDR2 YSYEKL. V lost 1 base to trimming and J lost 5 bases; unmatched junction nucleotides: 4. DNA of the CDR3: TGCGCCAGCAGCCAAGTAGGACAGGGGGCGAACGAGCAGTACTTC. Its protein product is CASSQVGQGANEQYF.

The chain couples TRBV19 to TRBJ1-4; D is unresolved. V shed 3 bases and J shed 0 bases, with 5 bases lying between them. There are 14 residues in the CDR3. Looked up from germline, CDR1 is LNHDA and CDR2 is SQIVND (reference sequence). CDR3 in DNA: TGTGCCAGTAGTATCAGCGCAACTAATGAAAAACTGTTTTTT. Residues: CASSISATNEKLFF.

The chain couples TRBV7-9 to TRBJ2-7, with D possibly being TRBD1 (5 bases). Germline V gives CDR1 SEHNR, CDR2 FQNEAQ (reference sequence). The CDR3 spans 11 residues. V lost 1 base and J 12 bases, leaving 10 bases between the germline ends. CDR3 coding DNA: TGTGCCAGCAGCTTAGAGGGGTGGTGGTACTTC. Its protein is CASSLEGWWYF.